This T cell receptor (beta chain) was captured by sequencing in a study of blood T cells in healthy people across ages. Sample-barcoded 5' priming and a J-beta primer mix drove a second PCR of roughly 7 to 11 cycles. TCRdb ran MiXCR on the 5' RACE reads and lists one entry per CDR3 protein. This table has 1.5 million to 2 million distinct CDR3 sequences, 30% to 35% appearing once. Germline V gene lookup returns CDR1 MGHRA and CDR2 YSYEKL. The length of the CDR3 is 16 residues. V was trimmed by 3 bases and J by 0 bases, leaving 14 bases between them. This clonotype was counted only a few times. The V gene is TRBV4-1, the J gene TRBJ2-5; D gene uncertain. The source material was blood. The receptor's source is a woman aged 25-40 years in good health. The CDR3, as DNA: TGCGCCAGCAGCCACCTCGGCCTGCTACACCAAGAGACCCAGTACTTC. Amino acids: CASSHLGLLHQETQYF.